Below, 4 T cell receptor beta chains from the same sample are listed, as sequenced in a study of T cell responses to AZD1222 COVID-19 vaccine. Data came from immunoSEQ multiplex PCR; TCRdb stores just in-frame clones and leaves some out. The data contain over 60,000 clones, roughly 80% of them singletons. Specimen: peripheral blood, collected 28 days after the second AZD1222 dose. The source of these receptors is an adult who received the AZD1222 COVID-19 vaccine.

CDR3 protein: CASSSRKQGIYGYTF. Written as DNA, the CDR3 is TGTGCCAGCAGCTCGAGAAAACAGGGAATCTATGGCTACACCTTC. J is TRBJ1-2 and V is TRBV7-9; a weak D match, TRBD1 (6 bases). Trimming took 4 bases from V and 4 from J, leaving 16 bases between them. CDR1 SEHNR and CDR2 FQNEAQ come from the germline V gene (reference sequence). This CDR3 region has 15 residues.

The chain joins TRBV12-5 to TRBJ1-2, with D possibly TRBD1 on 6 matching bases. Germline assignment: CDR1 LGHNT and CDR2 FRNRAP. The CDR3 runs 15 residues. Trimming took off 3 bases at V and 4 bases at J, with 15 bases between the two ends. CDR3 in DNA: TGTGCTAGTGGTTTTGGGTTCCGGGGGGCCTATGGCTACACCTTC. Translation: CASGFGFRGAYGYTF. Based on the CDR3 plus reference TRBV12-5 and TRBJ1-2, the full variable domain is DARVTQTPRHKVTEMGQEVTMRCQPILGHNTVFWYRQTMMQGLELLAYFRNRAPLDDSGMPKDRFSAEMPDATLATLKIQPSEPRDSAVYFCASGFGFRGAYGYTFGSGTRLTVV.

This clone has only a few counts. The chain is built from TRBV2 and TRBJ2-3; TRBD2 matches at 11 bases. The germline V gene encodes CDR1 SNHLY and CDR2 FYNNEI. The CDR3 consists of 17 residues. V trimming: 2 bases; J trimming: 0 bases; junction bases outside the gene matches: 4. CDR3 residues: CASSERTSGRSTDTQYF. The DNA of the CDR3 is TGTGCCAGCAGTGAAAGGACTAGCGGGCGTAGCACAGATACGCAGTATTTT.

The rearrangement links TRBV6-6 to TRBJ1-3; 7 positions match TRBD1. CDR1 MNHNY and CDR2 SVGAGI come from the germline V gene (reference sequence). CDR3 length: 16 amino acids. With 6 bases clipped from V and 0 bases from J, the junction kept 8 bases outside the gene matches. The CDR3 loop is CASRRLQGSSGNTIYF. For the CDR3, the DNA is TGTGCCAGCAGGCGGCTACAGGGGTCCTCTGGAAACACCATATATTTT.